This T cell receptor beta chain was obtained from a study of T cell repertoires in cytomegalovirus infection. Overall study context: Public TCR beta signatures indicated both CMV infection and matching HLA type. Study conclusions and caveats: HLA-C-restricted, CMV-specific TCR beta clonotypes were dominant ex vivo.

This clonotype occurred many times. As yet, its antigen is unknown. In TCRdb, the reads were re-called with MiXCR into one record per CDR3 protein. Among approximately 130,000 distinct CDR3 sequences, 20% to 30% were seen once, and the ten largest hold 30% to 40%. V lost 5 bases and J 5 bases, leaving 9 bases between the germline ends. Per germline, CDR1 KGHDR and CDR2 SFDVKD. The CDR3 is 13 residues long. Sample: PBMCs, sequenced either directly or after in vitro stimulation (not recorded which). This chain connects TRBV24-1 to TRBJ1-5; D remains ambiguous. The source of this sequence is a human donor in good health (CMV status not recorded). Some clones in this sample may be carry-over from other donors' samples. The CDR3 DNA reads as TGTGCCACCAGTGCAACACGGGATCAGCCCCAGCATTTT. Amino acids: CATSATRDQPQHF.